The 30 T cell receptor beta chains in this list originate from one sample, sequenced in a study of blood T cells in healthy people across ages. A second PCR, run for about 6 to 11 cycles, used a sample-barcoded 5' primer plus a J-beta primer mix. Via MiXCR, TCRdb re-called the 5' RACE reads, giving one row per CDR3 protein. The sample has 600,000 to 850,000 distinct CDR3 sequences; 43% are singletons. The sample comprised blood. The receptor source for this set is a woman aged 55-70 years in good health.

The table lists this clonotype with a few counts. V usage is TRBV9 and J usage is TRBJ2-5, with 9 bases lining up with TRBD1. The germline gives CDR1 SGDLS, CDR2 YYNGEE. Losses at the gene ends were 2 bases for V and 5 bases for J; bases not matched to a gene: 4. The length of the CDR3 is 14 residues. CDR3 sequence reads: CASSVRDRAETQYF. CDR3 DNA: TGTGCCAGCAGCGTCCGGGACAGGGCGGAGACCCAGTACTTC.

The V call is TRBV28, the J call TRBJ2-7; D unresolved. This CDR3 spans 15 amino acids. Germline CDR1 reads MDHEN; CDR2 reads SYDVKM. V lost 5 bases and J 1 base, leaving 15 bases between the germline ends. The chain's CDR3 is CASSRGRARSYEQYF. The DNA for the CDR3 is TGTGCCAGCAGTCGTGGACGAGCTAGATCCTACGAGCAGTACTTC.

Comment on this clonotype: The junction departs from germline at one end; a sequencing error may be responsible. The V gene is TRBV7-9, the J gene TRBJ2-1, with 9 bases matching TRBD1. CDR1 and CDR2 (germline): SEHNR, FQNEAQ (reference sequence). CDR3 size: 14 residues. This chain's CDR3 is CTSDPGTGRGEQFF. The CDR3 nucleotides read TGTACCAGCGACCCCGGGACAGGGAGGGGTGAGCAGTTCTTC. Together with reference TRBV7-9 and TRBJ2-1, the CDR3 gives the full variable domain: DTGVSQNPRHKITKRGQNVTFRCDPISEHNRLYWYRQTLGQGPEFLTYFQNEAQLEKSRLLSDRFSAERPKGSFSTLEIQRTEQGDSAMYLCTSDPGTGRGEQFFGPGTRLTVL.

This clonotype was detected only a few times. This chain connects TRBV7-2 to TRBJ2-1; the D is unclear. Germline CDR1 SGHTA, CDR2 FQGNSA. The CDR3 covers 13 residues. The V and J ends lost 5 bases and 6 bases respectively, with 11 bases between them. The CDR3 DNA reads TGTGCCAGCAGCCCCTCCAATAGCAATGAGCAGTTCTTC. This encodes CASSPSNSNEQFF.

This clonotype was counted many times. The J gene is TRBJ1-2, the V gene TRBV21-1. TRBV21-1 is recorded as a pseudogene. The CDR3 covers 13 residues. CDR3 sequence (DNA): TGTGCCAGCAGCAAACACACAGCTTGCGGCTACACCTTC. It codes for CASSKHTACGYTF.

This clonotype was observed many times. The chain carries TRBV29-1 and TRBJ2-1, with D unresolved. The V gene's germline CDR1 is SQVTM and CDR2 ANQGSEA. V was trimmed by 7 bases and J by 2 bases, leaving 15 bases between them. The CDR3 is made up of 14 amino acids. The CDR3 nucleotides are TGCAGCGCCAATCTCATCGGGCCCTACAATGAGCAGTTCTTC. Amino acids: CSANLIGPYNEQFF.

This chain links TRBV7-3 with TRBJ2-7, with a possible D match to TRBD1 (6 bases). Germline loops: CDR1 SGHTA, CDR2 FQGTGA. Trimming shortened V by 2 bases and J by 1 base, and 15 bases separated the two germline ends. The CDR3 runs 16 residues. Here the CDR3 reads CASSLPVGTSSYEQYF. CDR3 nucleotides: TGTGCCAGCAGCTTACCGGTCGGGACATCTTCCTACGAGCAGTACTTC.

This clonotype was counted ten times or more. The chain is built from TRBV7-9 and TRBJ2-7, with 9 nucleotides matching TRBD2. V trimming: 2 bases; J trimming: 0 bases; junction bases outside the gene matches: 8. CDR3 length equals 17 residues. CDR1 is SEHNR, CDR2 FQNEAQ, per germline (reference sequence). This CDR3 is CASSLKERGDTSYEQYF. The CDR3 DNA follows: TGTGCCAGCAGCTTAAAGGAGCGGGGGGACACCTCCTACGAGCAGTACTTC.

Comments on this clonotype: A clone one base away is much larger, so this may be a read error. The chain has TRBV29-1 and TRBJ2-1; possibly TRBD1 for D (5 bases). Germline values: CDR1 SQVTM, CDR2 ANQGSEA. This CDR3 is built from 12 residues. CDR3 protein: CSVEVYRNEQVF. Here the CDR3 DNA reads TGCAGCGTTGAAGTTTACAGGAATGAGCAGGTCTTC.

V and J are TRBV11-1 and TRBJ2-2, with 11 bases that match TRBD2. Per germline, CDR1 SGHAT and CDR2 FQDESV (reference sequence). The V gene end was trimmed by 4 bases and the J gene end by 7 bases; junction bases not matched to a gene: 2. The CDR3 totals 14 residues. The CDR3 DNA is TGTGCCAGCAGCTCGGGACTAGCGGTCGGGGAGCTGTTTTTT. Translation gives CASSSGLAVGELFF. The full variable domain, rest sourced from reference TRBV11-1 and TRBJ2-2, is EAEVAQSPRYKITEKSQAVAFWCDPISGHATLYWYRQILGQGPELLVQFQDESVVDDSQLPKDRFSAERLKGVDSTLKIQPAELGDSAMYLCASSSGLAVGELFFGEGSRLTVL.

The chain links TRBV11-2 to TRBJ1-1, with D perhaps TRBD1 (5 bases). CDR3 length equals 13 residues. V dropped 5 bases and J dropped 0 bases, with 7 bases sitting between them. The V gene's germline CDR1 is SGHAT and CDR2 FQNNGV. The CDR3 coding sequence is TGTGCCAGCAGCAAAGGGGTGAACACTGAAGCTTTCTTT. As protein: CASSKGVNTEAFF.

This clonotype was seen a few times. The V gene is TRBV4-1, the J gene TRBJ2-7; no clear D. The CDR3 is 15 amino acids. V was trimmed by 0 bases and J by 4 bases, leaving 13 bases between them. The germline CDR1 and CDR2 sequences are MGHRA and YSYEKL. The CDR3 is CASSQDQSLKYEQYF. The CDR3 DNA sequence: TGCGCCAGCAGCCAAGATCAGTCACTAAAATACGAGCAGTACTTC.

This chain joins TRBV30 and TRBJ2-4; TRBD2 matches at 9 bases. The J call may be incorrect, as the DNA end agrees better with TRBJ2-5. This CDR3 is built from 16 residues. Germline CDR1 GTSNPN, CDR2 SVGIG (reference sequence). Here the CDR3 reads CAWSSAAGGRQETQYF. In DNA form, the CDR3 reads TGTGCCTGGAGCTCAGCAGCGGGGGGACGACAAGAGACCCAGTACTTC.

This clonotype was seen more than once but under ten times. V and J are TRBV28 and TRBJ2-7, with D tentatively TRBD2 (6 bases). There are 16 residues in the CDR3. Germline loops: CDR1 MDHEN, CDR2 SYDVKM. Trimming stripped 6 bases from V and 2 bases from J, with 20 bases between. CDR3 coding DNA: TGTGCCAGCAGACTCCTATCCCCGGGAGCGACCTACGAGCAGTACTTC. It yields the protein CASRLLSPGATYEQYF.

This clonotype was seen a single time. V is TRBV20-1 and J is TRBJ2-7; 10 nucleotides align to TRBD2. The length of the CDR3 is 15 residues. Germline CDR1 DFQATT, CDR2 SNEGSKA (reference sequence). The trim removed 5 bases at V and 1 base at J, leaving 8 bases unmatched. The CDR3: CSAAASGSGSYEQYF. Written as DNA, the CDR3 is TGCAGTGCTGCCGCTAGCGGGAGTGGTTCCTACGAGCAGTACTTC.

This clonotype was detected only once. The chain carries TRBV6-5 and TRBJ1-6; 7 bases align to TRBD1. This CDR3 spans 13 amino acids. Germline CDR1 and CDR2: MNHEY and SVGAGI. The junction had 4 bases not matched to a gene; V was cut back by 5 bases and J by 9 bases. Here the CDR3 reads CASSRQGSSPLHF. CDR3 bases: TGTGCCAGCAGTCGACAGGGCAGTTCACCCCTCCACTTT.

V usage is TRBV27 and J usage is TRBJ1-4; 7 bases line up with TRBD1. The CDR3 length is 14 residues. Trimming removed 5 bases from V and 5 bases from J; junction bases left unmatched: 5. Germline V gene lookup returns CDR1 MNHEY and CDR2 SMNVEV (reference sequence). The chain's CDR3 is CASSPGGYNEKLFF. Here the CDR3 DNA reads TGTGCCAGCAGTCCAGGGGGTTACAATGAAAAACTGTTTTTT.

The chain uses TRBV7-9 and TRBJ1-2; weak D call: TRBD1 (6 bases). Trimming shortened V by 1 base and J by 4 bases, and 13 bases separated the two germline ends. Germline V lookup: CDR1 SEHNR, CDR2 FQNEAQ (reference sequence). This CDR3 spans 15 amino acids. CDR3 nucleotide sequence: TGTGCCAGCAGCTTAGGTGGGGGCGGTAGCTATGGCTACACCTTC. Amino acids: CASSLGGGGSYGYTF.

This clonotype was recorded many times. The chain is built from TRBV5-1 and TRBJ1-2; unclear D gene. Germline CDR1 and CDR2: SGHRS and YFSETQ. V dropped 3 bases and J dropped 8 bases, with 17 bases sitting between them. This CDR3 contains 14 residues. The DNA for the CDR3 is TGCGCCAGCAGCTACGAGCGGCCGTCGAGGGGCTACACCTTC. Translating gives CASSYERPSRGYTF.

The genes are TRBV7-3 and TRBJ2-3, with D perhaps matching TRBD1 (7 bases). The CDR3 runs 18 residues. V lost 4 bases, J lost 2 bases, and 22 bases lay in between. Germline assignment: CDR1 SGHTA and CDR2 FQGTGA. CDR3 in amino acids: CASSSKGASVQLTDTQYF. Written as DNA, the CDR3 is TGTGCCAGCAGCTCCAAGGGGGCTAGCGTACAACTCACAGATACGCAGTATTTT. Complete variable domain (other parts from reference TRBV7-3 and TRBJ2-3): GAGVSQTPSNKVTEKGKYVELRCDPISGHTALYWYRQSLGQGPEFLIYFQGTGAADDSGLPNDRFFAVRPEGSVSTLKIQRTERGDSAVYLCASSSKGASVQLTDTQYFGPGTRLTVL.

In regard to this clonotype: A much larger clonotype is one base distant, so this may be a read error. The CDR3 nucleotides read TGTGCCAGCAGCGTCTACCCCTACGAGCAGTACTTC. It yields the protein CASSVYPYEQYF. The chain links TRBV5-6 to TRBJ2-7; D remains unclear. The germline gives CDR1 SGHDT, CDR2 YYEEEE. This CDR3 comprises 12 residues. With 4 bases removed from V and 2 bases from J, the gap between germline ends came to 7 bases.

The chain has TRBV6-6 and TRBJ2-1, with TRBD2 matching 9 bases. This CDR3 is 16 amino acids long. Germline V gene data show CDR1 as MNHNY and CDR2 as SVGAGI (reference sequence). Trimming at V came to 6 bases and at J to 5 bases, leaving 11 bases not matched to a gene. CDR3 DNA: TGTGCCAGCAGCCCTACCGGGAGCGGGGGGAACAATGAGCAGTTCTTC. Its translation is CASSPTGSGGNNEQFF.

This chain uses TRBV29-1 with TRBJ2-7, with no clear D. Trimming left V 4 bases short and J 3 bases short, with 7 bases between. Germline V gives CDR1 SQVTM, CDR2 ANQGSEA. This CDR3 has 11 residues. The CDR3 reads CSVVISYEQYF. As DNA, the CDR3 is TGCAGCGTTGTGATCAGCTACGAGCAGTACTTC.

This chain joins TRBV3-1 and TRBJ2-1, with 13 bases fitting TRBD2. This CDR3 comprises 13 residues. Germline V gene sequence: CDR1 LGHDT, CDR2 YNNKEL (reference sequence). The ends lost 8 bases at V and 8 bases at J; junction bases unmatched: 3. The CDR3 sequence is CASGLAGVYEQFF. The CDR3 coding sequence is TGTGCCAGCGGACTAGCGGGGGTGTATGAGCAGTTCTTC.

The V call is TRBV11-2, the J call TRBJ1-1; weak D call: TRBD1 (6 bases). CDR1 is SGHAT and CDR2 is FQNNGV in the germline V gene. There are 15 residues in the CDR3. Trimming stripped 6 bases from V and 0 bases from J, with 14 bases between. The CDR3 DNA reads TGTGCCAGCAGATCACCGGGACAAATGAACACTGAAGCTTTCTTT. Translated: CASRSPGQMNTEAFF.

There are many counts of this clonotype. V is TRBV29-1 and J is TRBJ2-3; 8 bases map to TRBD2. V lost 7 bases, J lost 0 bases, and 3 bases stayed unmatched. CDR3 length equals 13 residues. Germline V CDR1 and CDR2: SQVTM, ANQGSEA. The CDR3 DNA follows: TGCAGCGCGATAGCGGGAAGCACAGATACGCAGTATTTT. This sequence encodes CSAIAGSTDTQYF.

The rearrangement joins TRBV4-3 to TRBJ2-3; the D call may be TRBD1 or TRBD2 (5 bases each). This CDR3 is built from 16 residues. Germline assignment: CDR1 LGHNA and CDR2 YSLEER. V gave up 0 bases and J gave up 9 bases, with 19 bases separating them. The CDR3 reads CASSQDRGEHPGTQYF. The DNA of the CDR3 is TGCGCCAGCAGCCAAGATCGAGGGGAACATCCGGGGACGCAGTATTTT.

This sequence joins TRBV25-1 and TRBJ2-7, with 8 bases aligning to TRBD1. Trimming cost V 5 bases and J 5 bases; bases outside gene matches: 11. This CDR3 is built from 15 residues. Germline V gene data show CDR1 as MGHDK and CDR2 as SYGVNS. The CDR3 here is CASSRITGGRNEQYF. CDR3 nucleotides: TGTGCCAGCAGTAGGATTACAGGGGGGAGGAACGAGCAGTACTTC.

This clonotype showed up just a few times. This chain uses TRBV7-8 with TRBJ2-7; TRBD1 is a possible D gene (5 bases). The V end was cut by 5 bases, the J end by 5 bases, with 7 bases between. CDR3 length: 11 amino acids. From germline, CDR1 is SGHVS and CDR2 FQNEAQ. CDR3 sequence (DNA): TGTGCCAGCAGCATCAGGGACGAGCAGTACTTC. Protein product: CASSIRDEQYF.

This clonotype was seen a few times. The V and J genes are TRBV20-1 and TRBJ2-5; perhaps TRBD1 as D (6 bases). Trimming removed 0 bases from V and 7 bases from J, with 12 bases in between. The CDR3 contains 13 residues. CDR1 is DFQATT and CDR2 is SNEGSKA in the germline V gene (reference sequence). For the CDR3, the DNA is TGCAGTGCTAGAGAAGGACAGAGTTGGACCCAGTACTTC. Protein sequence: CSAREGQSWTQYF.